The present TCR beta chain was sequenced within a study of cytomegalovirus exposure and HLA in healthy donors. Looking at the study overall: Prior work identified more than 90 million unique TCR beta sequences in around 170 million T cells.

About this clone: The antigen is undetermined.

PCR involved 60 Vbeta and 13 Jbeta primers. Sequencing used immunoSEQ multiplex PCR; TCRdb keeps in-frame clones, though not all of them. The sample gives approximately 150,000 clones, over 60% of which show up once; over 2.5% is in the top ten. The CDR3 contains 15 residues. Germline V gene lookup returns CDR1 SGHDT and CDR2 YYEEEE. Trimming at V came to 4 bases and at J to 3 bases, leaving 6 bases not matched to a gene. The study, taken as a whole, reports: Reported results showed that the classifier diagnosed cytomegalovirus status with high specificity and sensitivity.

Sequencing used PBMCs. The clonotype originates from a woman aged 25-40 years in good health and CMV-seronegative. The chain is built from TRBV5-6 and TRBJ1-2; the match to TRBD1 covers 10 bases. CDR3 region: CASSPGQGVDYGYTF. CDR3 DNA: TGTGCCAGCAGCCCAGGACAGGGGGTGGACTATGGCTACACCTTC. Using reference TRBV5-6 and TRBJ1-2 for the parts outside the CDR3, the full variable domain is DAGVTQSPTHLIKTRGQQVTLRCSPKSGHDTVSWYQQALGQGPQFIFQYYEEEERQRGNFPDRFSGHQFPNYSSELNVNALLLGDSALYLCASSPGQGVDYGYTFGSGTRLTVV.